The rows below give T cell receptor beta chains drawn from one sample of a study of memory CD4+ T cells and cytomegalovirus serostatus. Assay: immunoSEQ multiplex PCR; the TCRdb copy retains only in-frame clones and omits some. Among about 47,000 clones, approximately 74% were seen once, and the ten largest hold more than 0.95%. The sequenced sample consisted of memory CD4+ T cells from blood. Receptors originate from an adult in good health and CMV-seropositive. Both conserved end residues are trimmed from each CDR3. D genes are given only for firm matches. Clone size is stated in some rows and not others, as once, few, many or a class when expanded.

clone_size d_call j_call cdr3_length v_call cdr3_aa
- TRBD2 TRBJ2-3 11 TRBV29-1 SATGGSTDTQY
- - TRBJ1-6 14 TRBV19 ASSLPGTLNNSPLH
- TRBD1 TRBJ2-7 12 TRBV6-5 ASSYGTVGFRQY
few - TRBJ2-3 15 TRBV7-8 ASSLDFRAVSTDTQY
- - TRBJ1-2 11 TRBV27 ASSDDRYYGYT
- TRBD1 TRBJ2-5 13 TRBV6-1 ASSDPTGSQETQY
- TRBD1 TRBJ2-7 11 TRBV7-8 ASSFDRAYEQY
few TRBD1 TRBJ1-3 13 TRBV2 ASGDRGLWGNTIY
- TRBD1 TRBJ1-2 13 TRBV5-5 ASSLGDRVGDGYT
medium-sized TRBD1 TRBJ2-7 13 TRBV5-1 ASSFDAAQGGEQY
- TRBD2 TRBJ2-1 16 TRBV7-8 ASSTTLRGGRVYNEQF
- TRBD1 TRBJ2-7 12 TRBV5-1 ASSPGTGWYEQY
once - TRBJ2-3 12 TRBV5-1 ASSRALGADTQY
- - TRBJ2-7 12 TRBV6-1 ASSETGFGYEQY
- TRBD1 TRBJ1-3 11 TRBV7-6 ASSPGGADTIY
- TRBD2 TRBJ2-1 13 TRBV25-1 ASSEGLAGVNEQF
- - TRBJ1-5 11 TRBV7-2 ASSLGQDQPQH
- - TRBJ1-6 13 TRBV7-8 ASSLVGSYNSPLH
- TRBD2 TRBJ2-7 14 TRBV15 ATSRETGGGSYEQY
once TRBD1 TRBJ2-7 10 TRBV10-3 AISYDRDEQY
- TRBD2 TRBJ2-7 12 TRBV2 ASSEPAGGTEQY
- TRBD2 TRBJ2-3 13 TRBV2 ASSESAGGTDTQY
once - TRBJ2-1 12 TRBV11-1 ASTLTSGDNEQF
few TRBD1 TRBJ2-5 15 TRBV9 ASSVDPPGQGQETQY
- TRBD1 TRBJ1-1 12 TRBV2 ASSSSRGGTEAF
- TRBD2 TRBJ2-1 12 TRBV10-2 ASSIAGRDNEQF
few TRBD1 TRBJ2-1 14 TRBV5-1 ASSPGGLAGGNEQF
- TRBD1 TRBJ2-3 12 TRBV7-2 ASSPGQGTDTQY
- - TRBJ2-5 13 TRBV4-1 ASSQGVDRQETQY
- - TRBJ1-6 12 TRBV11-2 ASSLTDGNSPLH
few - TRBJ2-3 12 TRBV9 ASTPTVRADTQY
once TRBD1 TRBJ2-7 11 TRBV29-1 SVGDRDRYEQY